These T cell receptor beta chains were read from a single sample in a study of blood T cell repertoires in COVID-19. Assay used: immunoSEQ multiplex PCR; TCRdb lists only in-frame clones, some missing. This sample has approximately 500,000 clones; 80% to 90% occur once, and the top ten carry more than 3%. Source material: peripheral blood. The receptors were sampled from a human donor in a cohort sampled during active COVID-19. The CDR3 runs from the conserved cysteine through the conserved F or W. The D gene is left open where the match is weak. The size entry is marked missing in some rows and otherwise reads once, few, many or a size class.

D,size,J,V,length,DNA,CDR3
-,-,TRBJ1-6,TRBV27,15,TGTGCCAGCAGTCCGGAGGGGTCTCGGAGGTCACCCCTCCACTTT,CASSPEGSRRSPLHF
-,medium-sized,TRBJ2-2,TRBV27,14,TGTGCCAGCAGCGGACAGCCTCTCACCGGGGAGCTGTTTTTT,CASSGQPLTGELFF
TRBD1,-,TRBJ2-1,TRBV5-1,16,TGCGCCAGCAGCTTGGTCGCAGGGGGCGCCGTCAATGAGCAGTTCTTC,CASSLVAGGAVNEQFF
TRBD2,-,TRBJ2-7,TRBV4-1,16,TGCGCCAGCAGCCAAGGGCCGCGCGGGGGTGCCTACGAGCAGTACTTC,CASSQGPRGGAYEQYF
TRBD2,-,TRBJ2-3,TRBV12-5,15,TGTGCTAGTGGTTCGTACGGGGGGAGCACAGATACGCAGTATTTT,CASGSYGGSTDTQYF
-,few,TRBJ1-6,TRBV30,14,TGTGCCTGGAGGAGCAGGGCCCTGAATTCACCCCTCCACTTT,CAWRSRALNSPLHF
TRBD2,-,TRBJ2-2,TRBV5-1,16,TGCGCCAGCACGGGACTAGCGGGAATAAACACCGGGGAGCTGTTTTTT,CASTGLAGINTGELFF
-,-,TRBJ1-1,TRBV19,15,TGTGCCAGTAGTACAGACAGGCCTCGGGGGTCTGAAGCTTTCTTT,CASSTDRPRGSEAFF
-,-,TRBJ1-1,TRBV6-2/TRBV6-3,15,TGTGCCAGCAGTACTCGCCGGAGCATGAACACTGAAGCTTTCTTT,CASSTRRSMNTEAFF
-,-,TRBJ1-1,TRBV7-2,12,TGTGCCAGCAGCTTAGACGGACGGAGGGCTTTCTTT,CASSLDGRRAFF
TRBD1,-,TRBJ2-2,TRBV5-1,15,TGCGCCAGCAGCTCGGGACAGGGGTCGGACGGGGAGCTGTTTTTT,CASSSGQGSDGELFF
-,-,TRBJ2-5,TRBV1,18,TGCACCAGCAGCCAAGGGAGGGGCTACCATACGGACCAAGAGACCCAGTACTTC,CTSSQGRGYHTDQETQYF
TRBD1,-,TRBJ2-7,TRBV5-4,14,TGTGCCAGCAGCTTGGAACAGGGGGCCTACGAGCAGTACTTC,CASSLEQGAYEQYF
-,-,TRBJ1-1,TRBV6-5,12,TGTGCCAGCCACAGGGAGAACACTGAAGCTTTCTTT,CASHRENTEAFF
TRBD2,-,TRBJ2-1,TRBV7-2,16,TGTGCCAGCAGTCTCCGGGGGACTACTTCCTACAATGAGCAGTTCTTC,CASSLRGTTSYNEQFF
TRBD2,-,TRBJ2-1,TRBV3-1/TRBV3-2,16,TGTGCCAGCAGCCCCTCCCTAGCGGGATACTACAATGAGCAGTTCTTC,CASSPSLAGYYNEQFF
-,-,TRBJ2-1,TRBV10-3,14,TGTGCCATCAGTGAGGCGACAGGACGCAATGAGCAGTTCTTC,CAISEATGRNEQFF
-,few,TRBJ1-2,TRBV30,13,TGTGCCTCCGGACAGCCAGCTAACTATGGCTACACCTTC,CASGQPANYGYTF
TRBD1,-,TRBJ2-7,TRBV30,13,TGTGCCTGGGGGGGACAGGGGTACTACGAGCAGTACTTC,CAWGGQGYYEQYF
-,-,TRBJ1-3,TRBV30,15,TGTGCCTGGAGTACCGGACAGCTCTCTGGAAACACCATATATTTT,CAWSTGQLSGNTIYF
-,-,TRBJ2-2,TRBV28,13,TGTGCCAGCCAATTAACAGGGACCGGGGAGCTGTTTTTT,CASQLTGTGELFF
TRBD2,-,TRBJ2-7,TRBV5-1,18,TGCGCCAGCAGCTTAAATTGGGCTAGCGGGACCAGAACCTACGAGCAGTACTTC,CASSLNWASGTRTYEQYF
TRBD1,-,TRBJ1-1,TRBV18,15,TGTGCCAGCTCACCGCTGGGACAGCAGAACACTGAAGCTTTCTTT,CASSPLGQQNTEAFF
TRBD2,-,TRBJ2-7,TRBV7-8,18,TGTGCCAGCAGCTTCTCGGGACTAGCGGGAAAACAGGCCTACGAGCAGTACTTC,CASSFSGLAGKQAYEQYF
TRBD2,-,TRBJ2-7,TRBV19,15,TGTGCCAGTAGTATAATGCGGGGACTAACCTACGAGCAGTACTTC,CASSIMRGLTYEQYF
-,-,TRBJ1-1,TRBV28,14,TGTGCCAGCAGTCAACAGGGAGTTCGTGCTGAAGCTTTCTTT,CASSQQGVRAEAFF
TRBD1,-,TRBJ2-2,TRBV19,16,TGTGCCAGTAGTATCAGGGGGACAGGGGGAACCGGGGAGCTGTTTTTT,CASSIRGTGGTGELFF
-,-,TRBJ1-2,TRBV5-1,15,TGCGCCAGCAGCTTGGCGGGGGGAACTAACTATGGCTACACCTTC,CASSLAGGTNYGYTF
-,-,TRBJ1-1,TRBV9,13,TGTGCCAGCAGCGCTCCCGGCCGAGCGGAAGCTTTCTTT,CASSAPGRAEAFF
-,few,TRBJ2-7,TRBV29-1,12,TGCAGCGTGCGAGGAGGGGCCTACGAGCAGTACTTC,CSVRGGAYEQYF
TRBD1,few,TRBJ1-3,TRBV2,16,TGTGCCAGCAGTTCCCCGGAAGGGGGCCCTGGAAACACCATATATTTT,CASSSPEGGPGNTIYF
TRBD2,-,TRBJ2-2,TRBV7-8,16,TGTGCCAGCAGCTTAGTAGCGGGAGGCGTCACCGGGGAGCTGTTTTTT,CASSLVAGGVTGELFF
-,-,TRBJ2-1,TRBV6-1,11,TGTGCCAGCAGTGACAACCTAAACGGGTTCTTC,CASSDNLNGFF
TRBD2,once,TRBJ2-1,TRBV19,17,TGTGCCAGTAGTATGCAGACTAGCGGGTCTTCCTACAATGAGCAGTTCTTC,CASSMQTSGSSYNEQFF
-,-,TRBJ1-1,TRBV6-5,11,TGTGCCAGCATAGGGGCCACTGAAGCTTTCTTT,CASIGATEAFF
TRBD1,-,TRBJ2-1,TRBV30,13,TGTGCCTGGAGTCCAGACAGGGGGCTCGAGCAGTTCTTC,CAWSPDRGLEQFF
TRBD2,-,TRBJ2-1,TRBV5-8,14,TGTGCCAGCTCCACCGGGGAGGGCCATAATGAGCAGTTCTTC,CASSTGEGHNEQFF
-,-,TRBJ1-1,TRBV29-1,15,TGCAGCGTTGATCCCGGGATGGCAGTGAACACTGAAGCTTTCTTT,CSVDPGMAVNTEAFF
TRBD1,-,TRBJ2-5,TRBV5-1,15,TGCGCCAGCAGCTTGGCACAGGGGAACCAAGAGACCCAGTACTTC,CASSLAQGNQETQYF
-,-,TRBJ1-5,TRBV19,12,TGTGCCAGCTCAGGGAGGTATCAGCCCCAGCATTTT,CASSGRYQPQHF
-,-,TRBJ1-4,TRBV28,13,TGTGCCAGCAGTTTACAGGGTCCAGAAAAACTGTTTTTT,CASSLQGPEKLFF
TRBD1,-,TRBJ1-2,TRBV13,15,TGTGCCAGCAGCTCTCAGGGGGGTGCTAACTATGGCTACACCTTC,CASSSQGGANYGYTF
-,-,TRBJ1-5,TRBV6-5,14,TGTGCCAGCAGTCAGAGGGGGTTGGATCAGCCCCAGCATTTT,CASSQRGLDQPQHF
-,-,TRBJ2-7,TRBV7-2,14,TGTGCCAGCAGCTTCGGCGGAGTCCGTTACGAGCAGTACTTC,CASSFGGVRYEQYF
-,few,TRBJ1-2,TRBV6-5,13,TGTGCCAGCAGTTCCAACAGGGAACCCGGCTACACCTTC,CASSSNREPGYTF
-,-,TRBJ2-7,TRBV18,15,TGTGCCAGCTCCCCCGGGGTAGCTAGCGTCTACGAGCAGTACTTC,CASSPGVASVYEQYF
-,-,TRBJ1-4,TRBV18,16,TGTGCCAGCTCACCACCTTCACAGGGATTCGGAGAAAAACTGTTTTTT,CASSPPSQGFGEKLFF
-,-,TRBJ2-7,TRBV2,17,TGTGCCAGCAGTGATTTGGTTGGCGGCGCGACCTCCTACGAGCAGTACTTC,CASSDLVGGATSYEQYF
-,-,TRBJ1-4,TRBV15,14,TGTGCCACCAGCCTCGAACTAGATTCCGGACCACTGTTTTTT,CATSLELDSGPLFF
-,-,TRBJ2-3,TRBV7-2,11,TGTGCCAGCTCCCTACCAGATACGCAGTATTTT,CASSLPDTQYF
TRBD1,once,TRBJ1-1,TRBV19,13,TGTGCCAGTAGTTCGACAGGGCGGACTGAAGCTTTCTTT,CASSSTGRTEAFF
-,-,TRBJ1-1,TRBV14,18,TGTGCCAGCAGCCAAGTGGGAGTTGGAGGCTTGGGGAACACTGAAGCTTTCTTT,CASSQVGVGGLGNTEAFF
-,-,TRBJ1-1,TRBV18,14,TGTGCCAGCTCACCAGGCAGGTGGGACACTGAAGCTTTCTTT,CASSPGRWDTEAFF
-,-,TRBJ1-5,TRBV9,15,TGTGCCAGCAGCGTAGGAGGGGAGGTTGGTCAGCCCCAGCATTTT,CASSVGGEVGQPQHF
-,-,TRBJ1-1,TRBV3-1/TRBV3-2,14,TGTGCCAGCAGCCACCTTCACGGCGGCACTGAAGCTTTCTTT,CASSHLHGGTEAFF